This record looks at one T cell receptor beta chain sequence and its context. What it binds is not known. The data derive from a study of cytomegalovirus exposure and HLA in healthy donors. Study-level findings and limits: Data from an earlier analysis indicated that most TCR beta V segments were productive either about 87% or about 30% of the time.

This CDR3 spans 15 amino acids. Germline lookup yields CDR1 PRHDT and CDR2 FYEKMQ (reference sequence). The PCR ran on 60 Vbeta and 13 Jbeta primers. Profiled with immunoSEQ multiplex PCR; TCRdb holds only in-frame clones, not every one. The sample records some 120,000 clones, 80% to 85% being singletons. Input material: PBMCs. The J gene is TRBJ2-5, the V gene TRBV13, with 10 nucleotides matching TRBD1. The J call is doubtful: the DNA matches TRBJ2-7 better. The TCR comes from a woman younger than 45 in good health and CMV-seronegative. CDR3 DNA sequence: TGTGCCAGCTCCAATCGGGACAGGGGCTCCTACGAGCAGTACTTC. As protein: CASSNRDRGSYEQYF.